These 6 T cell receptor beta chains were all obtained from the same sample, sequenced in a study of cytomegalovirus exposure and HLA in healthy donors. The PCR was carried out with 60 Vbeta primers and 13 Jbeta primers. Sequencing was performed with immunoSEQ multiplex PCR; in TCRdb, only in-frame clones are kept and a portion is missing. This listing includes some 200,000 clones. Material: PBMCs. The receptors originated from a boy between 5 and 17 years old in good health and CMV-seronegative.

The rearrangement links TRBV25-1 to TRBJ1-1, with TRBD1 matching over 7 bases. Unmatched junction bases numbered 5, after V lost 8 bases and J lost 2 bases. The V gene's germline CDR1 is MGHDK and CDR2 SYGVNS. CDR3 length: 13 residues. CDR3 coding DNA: TGTGCCAGCCAGGGGGATCTCAACACTGAAGCTTTCTTT. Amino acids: CASQGDLNTEAFF.

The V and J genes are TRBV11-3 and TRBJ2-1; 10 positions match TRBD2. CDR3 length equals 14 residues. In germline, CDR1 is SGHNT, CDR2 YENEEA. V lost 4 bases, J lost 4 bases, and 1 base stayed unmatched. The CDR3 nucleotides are TGTGCCAGCAGCTCTAGCGGGGGATACAATGAGCAGTTCTTC. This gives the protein CASSSSGGYNEQFF.

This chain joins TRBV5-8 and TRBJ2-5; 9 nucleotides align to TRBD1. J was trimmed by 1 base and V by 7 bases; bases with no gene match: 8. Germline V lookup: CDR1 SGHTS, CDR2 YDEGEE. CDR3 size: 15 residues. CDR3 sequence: CASGPGTGTQETQYF. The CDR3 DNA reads TGTGCCAGCGGTCCGGGGACAGGGACCCAAGAGACCCAGTACTTC.

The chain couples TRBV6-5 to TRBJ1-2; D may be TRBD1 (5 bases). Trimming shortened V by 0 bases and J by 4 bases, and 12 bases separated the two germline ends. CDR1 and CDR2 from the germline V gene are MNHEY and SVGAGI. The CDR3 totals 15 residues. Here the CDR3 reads CASSYSRRGAYGYTF. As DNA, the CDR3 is TGTGCCAGCAGTTACTCGAGGCGTGGGGCCTATGGCTACACCTTC.

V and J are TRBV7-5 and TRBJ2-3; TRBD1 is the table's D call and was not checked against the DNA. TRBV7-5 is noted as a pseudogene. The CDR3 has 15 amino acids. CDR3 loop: CVRRKPGQATDTQYF. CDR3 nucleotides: TGTGTCAGAAGAAAACCGGGACAGGCCACAGATACGCAGTATTTT.

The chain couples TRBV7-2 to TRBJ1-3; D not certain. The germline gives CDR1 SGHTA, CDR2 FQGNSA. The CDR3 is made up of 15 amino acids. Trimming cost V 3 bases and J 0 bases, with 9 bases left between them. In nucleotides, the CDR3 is TGTGCCAGCAGCTTTAGAACGGGCTCTGGAAACACCATATATTTT. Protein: CASSFRTGSGNTIYF. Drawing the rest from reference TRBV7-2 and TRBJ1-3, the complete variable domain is GAGVSQSPSNKVTEKGKDVELRCDPISGHTALYWYRQSLGQGLEFLIYFQGNSAPDKSGLPSDRFSAERTGGSVSTLTIQRTQQEDSAVYLCASSFRTGSGNTIYFGEGSWLTVV.